Following are 3 T cell receptor beta chains from one sample sequenced in a study of blood T cell repertoires in COVID-19. Generated by immunoSEQ multiplex PCR, the TCRdb table keeps only in-frame clones and is missing some. The sample holds about 320,000 clones, approximately 85% seen once. The sequenced sample consisted of peripheral blood. The source is a woman in her 50s with acute or convalescent COVID-19.

The V gene is TRBV12-3 or TRBV12-4, the J gene TRBJ1-1; D remains ambiguous. The CDR3 runs to 12 residues. V was cut by 6 bases and J by 3 bases, with 8 bases left in between. The CDR3 protein is CASSQRDTEAFF. The CDR3 DNA reads as TGTGCCAGCAGCCAACGGGACACTGAAGCTTTCTTT.

The rearrangement links TRBV24-1 to TRBJ2-7; 10 nucleotides align to TRBD1. The CDR3 is 16 amino acids. The junction had 7 bases not matched to a gene; V was cut back by 3 bases and J by 3 bases. Per the germline V gene, CDR1 is KGHDR and CDR2 is SFDVKD. CDR3 sequence reads: CATSDTGQGEVYEQYF. Here the CDR3 DNA reads TGTGCCACCAGTGATACCGGACAGGGGGAAGTCTACGAGCAGTACTTC.

Written as DNA, the CDR3 is TGCGCCAGCAGCTTGCCTAGCGGGACGGAGAACGAGCAGTACTTC. This translates into CASSLPSGTENEQYF. The J gene is TRBJ2-7, the V gene TRBV5-1, with 9 positions matching TRBD2. J lost 5 bases, V lost 1 base, and 7 bases had no gene match. CDR3 size: 15 residues. Looked up from germline, CDR1 is SGHRS and CDR2 is YFSETQ.